This T cell receptor (beta chain) was documented in a study of cytomegalovirus exposure and HLA in healthy donors. PCR employed 60 Vbeta and 13 Jbeta primers. The table came from immunoSEQ multiplex PCR; TCRdb's copy has only in-frame clones and leaves some out. The data contain around 97,000 clones, roughly three quarters of them singletons. The V end lost 0 bases, the J end lost 3 bases, and 20 bases lay between the germline ends. Germline V gene data show CDR1 as SGHVS and CDR2 as FQNEAQ. This CDR3 spans 18 amino acids. This sequence originates from a woman between 18 and 29 years old in good health and CMV-seropositive. The J gene is TRBJ1-1, the V gene TRBV7-8; perhaps TRBD1 as D (6 bases). Sequencing was done on a sample of PBMCs. CDR3 region: CASSLARGGQGAYTEAFF. CDR3 DNA sequence: TGTGCCAGCAGCTTAGCGCGGGGGGGGCAAGGCGCGTACACTGAAGCTTTCTTT.